This entry is about one T cell receptor (beta chain). The assay was immunoSEQ multiplex PCR, and TCRdb's table has in-frame clones only and misses some. Found here are 65,000 to 90,000 clones, about 95% of them singletons; the top ten hold 3% to 4%. CDR3 length: 14 amino acids. Trimming pared 2 bases from V and 1 base from J, leaving 8 bases between. Germline CDR1 and CDR2: ENHRY and SYGVKD. This sample stems from a study of cytomegalovirus exposure and HLA in healthy donors. Donors were drawn from the approximately 120-subject validation cohort, separate from the approximately 640-subject first cohort.

The sequencing sample was made of PBMCs. This TCR came from a man younger than 30 in good health and CMV-seronegative. J is TRBJ2-5 and V is TRBV10-3; the D is unclear. CDR3 coding DNA: TGTGCCATCAGTGAGGGCAGAACCCAAGAGACCCAGTACTTC. This translates into CAISEGRTQETQYF.